Detailed here is one TCR beta chain. Its cognate antigen is unknown. The entry originates in a study of blood T cells in healthy people across ages. Study results and limitations: Estimated diversity that came from one million T cells was considered an underestimate.

A sample-barcoded 5' primer and a J-beta primer mix were used in a second PCR of roughly 7 to 11 cycles. Each TCR beta cDNA got a 12-nucleotide random molecular identifier. In TCRdb, the 5' RACE reads were re-called with MiXCR into one record per CDR3 protein. The sample yields fewer than 600,000 distinct CDR3 sequences, roughly a quarter seen once. The CDR3 has 17 amino acids. The V gene's germline CDR1 is LGHNA and CDR2 YNFKEQ. V lost 0 bases, J lost 5 bases, and 8 bases stayed unmatched. These data were also reused for a study on T cells of mothers and their children.

The V call is TRBV4-2, the J call TRBJ2-5, with 11 nucleotides matching TRBD2. Source material: blood. This clonotype originated in a boy younger than 10 in good health. CDR3 region: CASSQDPGLAGGETQYF. In DNA form, the CDR3 reads TGTGCCAGCAGCCAAGATCCTGGACTAGCGGGCGGGGAGACCCAGTACTTC.